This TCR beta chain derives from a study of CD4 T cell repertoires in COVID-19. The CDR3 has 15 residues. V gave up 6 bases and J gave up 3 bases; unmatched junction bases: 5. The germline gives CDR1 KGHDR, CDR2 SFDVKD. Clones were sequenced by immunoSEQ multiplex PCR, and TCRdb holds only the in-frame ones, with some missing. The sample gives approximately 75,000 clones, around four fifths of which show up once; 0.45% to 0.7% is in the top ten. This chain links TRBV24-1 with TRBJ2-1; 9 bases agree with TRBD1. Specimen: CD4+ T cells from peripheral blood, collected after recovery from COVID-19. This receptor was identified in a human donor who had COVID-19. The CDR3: CATSPDRGNYNEQFF. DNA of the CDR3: TGTGCCACCAGTCCCGACAGGGGGAACTACAATGAGCAGTTCTTC.